The sequence of this T cell receptor beta chain was determined in a study of T-cell memory formation after mild COVID-19. Findings and caveats of the study: SARS-CoV-2 specificity was not confirmed for second-wave clones peaking on day 37.

This clonotype was found a few times. Its antigen is not known. The CDR3 totals 16 residues. The V end lost 0 bases, the J end lost 3 bases, and 12 bases lay between the germline ends. The germline CDR1 and CDR2 sequences are SGHTA and FQGNSA. Each CDR3 protein is one row after TCRdb ran MiXCR on the 5' RACE reads. The profile shows nearly 200,000 distinct CDR3 sequences, about 16% of them singletons. What was sequenced was PBMCs or a T cell subset sorted from them (not recorded which). The source of this sequence is an adult woman who had mild COVID-19 (a few samples of this study predate the infection). Cell type and time point are not known. The genes are TRBV7-2 and TRBJ2-1, with D tentatively TRBD2 (7 bases). In nucleotides, the CDR3 is TGTGCCAGCAGCTTAGCGCGGGGGCTTAACTACAATGAGCAGTTCTTC. It translates to CASSLARGLNYNEQFF.